Below, 23 T cell receptor beta chains from the same sample are listed, as sequenced in a study of blood T cell repertoires in COVID-19. The data were produced by immunoSEQ multiplex PCR, yet TCRdb's version contains in-frame clones alone and is incomplete. The sample lists under 250,000 clones; 82% were seen once. The specimen was PBMCs or T cells enriched from blood (not recorded which). These receptor sequences come from a woman aged 55-69 years who had recovered from COVID-19.

J is TRBJ1-2 and V is TRBV4-1; possible D gene TRBD1, 6 bases. The V end lost 3 bases, the J end lost 7 bases, and 12 bases lay between the germline ends. The germline V gene has CDR1 MGHRA and CDR2 YSYEKL. This CDR3 has 13 residues. This CDR3 is CASSQADRPGYTF. In DNA, the CDR3 is TGCGCCAGCAGCCAGGCAGACAGGCCTGGCTACACCTTC.

DNA for the CDR3: TGTGCCATCAGTGGTACGGTACGGAACACTGAAGCTTTCTTT. Protein: CAISGTVRNTEAFF. J is TRBJ1-1 and V is TRBV10-3, with no clear D. The V gene lost 4 bases and the J gene lost 1 base, with 10 bases spanning the gap. CDR3 length equals 14 residues. Germline V gives CDR1 ENHRY, CDR2 SYGVKD.

The V and J genes are TRBV25-1 and TRBJ1-2; 8 nucleotides align to TRBD1. V was pared by 7 bases and J by 4 bases, with 5 bases of the junction left unmatched. The CDR3 length is 13 residues. Per germline, CDR1 MGHDK and CDR2 SYGVNS. DNA for the CDR3: TGTGCCAGCAAGGACAGGGCTTCCTATGGCTACACCTTC. It codes for CASKDRASYGYTF.

This clone was seen only a few times. The CDR3 bases are TGCGCCAGCAGCGGGACAGGGGACTTCTATGGCTACACCTTC. Protein: CASSGTGDFYGYTF. This chain joins TRBV4-1 and TRBJ1-2, with 10 bases identical to TRBD1. This CDR3 spans 14 amino acids. The V segment lost 5 bases and the J segment 4 bases; nucleotides outside the gene matches: 4. The germline CDR1 and CDR2 sequences are MGHRA and YSYEKL.

The chain employs TRBV29-1 and TRBJ2-5; no clear D gene. This CDR3 spans 10 amino acids. With 4 bases removed from V and 3 bases from J, the gap between germline ends came to 3 bases. Germline values: CDR1 SQVTM, CDR2 ANQGSEA. The CDR3 is CSVGEETQYF. DNA for the CDR3: TGCAGCGTTGGCGAAGAGACCCAGTACTTC.

V is TRBV5-1 and J is TRBJ2-1, with TRBD1 identical over 9 bases. With V trimmed by 4 bases and J by 5 bases, 10 bases remained unmatched. Looked up from germline, CDR1 is SGHRS and CDR2 is YFSETQ. The CDR3 sequence is 16 residues long. DNA for the CDR3: TGCGCCAGCAGCATTATTCCGGGACAGGGTAACAATGAGCAGTTCTTC. Amino acids: CASSIIPGQGNNEQFF.

The rearrangement uses TRBV6-5 and TRBJ1-5; no clear D gene. Germline V gene lookup returns CDR1 MNHEY and CDR2 SVGAGI. Trimming removed 6 bases at V and 5 bases at J, with 14 bases between. This CDR3 has 14 amino acids. CDR3 loop: CASSLAGNYQPQHF. DNA of the CDR3: TGTGCCAGCAGCCTCGCGGGGAACTATCAGCCCCAGCATTTT.

This clone is a singleton in its sample. The chain carries TRBV9 and TRBJ2-7; 8 bases align to TRBD1. Trimming at V came to 4 bases and at J to 3 bases, leaving 12 bases not matched to a gene. Germline V gene lookup returns CDR1 SGDLS and CDR2 YYNGEE. The CDR3 is 16 residues long. In DNA form, the CDR3 reads TGTGCCAGCAGCCCCGGAGGGGCAGGGGGCTACTACGAGCAGTACTTC. Translated, it gives CASSPGGAGGYYEQYF. Based on the CDR3 plus reference TRBV9 and TRBJ2-7, the full variable domain is DSGVTQTPKHLITATGQRVTLRCSPRSGDLSVYWYQQSLDQGLQFLIQYYNGEERAKGNILERFSAQQFPDLHSELNLSSLELGDSALYFCASSPGGAGGYYEQYFGPGTRLTVT.

This clone was counted once. The gene calls are TRBV7-2 and TRBJ1-4, with 8 positions matching TRBD1. Trimming removed 5 bases from V and 1 base from J; junction bases left unmatched: 3. The CDR3 length is 15 residues. From germline, CDR1 is SGHTA and CDR2 FQGNSA. Here the CDR3 reads CASSPTGGTNEKLFF. The CDR3 nucleotides read TGTGCCAGCAGCCCAACAGGGGGAACTAATGAAAAACTGTTTTTT.

This chain links TRBV6-1 with TRBJ1-2, with a weak D call TRBD1 (6 bases). Trimming stripped 6 bases from V and 6 bases from J, with 17 bases between. Looked up from germline, CDR1 is MNHNS and CDR2 is SASEGT. The CDR3 spans 14 residues. In DNA, the CDR3 is TGTGCCAGCAGAGCCCGGGGGGGCGCGAATGGCTACACCTTC. This encodes CASRARGGANGYTF.

The chain links TRBV19 to TRBJ1-2, with 8 bases that match TRBD1. J lost 0 bases, V lost 5 bases, and 5 bases had no gene match. Germline CDR1 and CDR2: LNHDA and SQIVND (reference sequence). CDR3 length: 15 amino acids. The CDR3 sequence is CASSPGQGPNYGYTF. The CDR3 nucleotides read TGTGCCAGTAGTCCTGGACAGGGACCTAACTATGGCTACACCTTC.

The genes are TRBV23-1 and TRBJ1-2; 10 positions match TRBD1. TRBV23-1 is assigned to the ORF class and has an uncertain function. The CDR3 loop spans 13 amino acids. V shed 4 bases, J shed 5 bases, and the junction held 1 base outside the gene matches. The CDR3 DNA follows: TGCGCCAGCAGTCGACAGGGGGCGTATGGCTACACCTTC. The encoded protein is CASSRQGAYGYTF.

The CDR3 is CASSLQLGGTEAFF. CDR3 in DNA: TGTGCCAGCAGCTTACAGCTGGGGGGGACTGAAGCTTTCTTT. The chain recombines TRBV7-9 with TRBJ1-1; possibly TRBD1 for D (5 bases). The CDR3 is made up of 14 amino acids. Germline V gives CDR1 SEHNR, CDR2 FQNEAQ (reference sequence). V lost 2 bases to trimming and J lost 5 bases, with 12 bases between them.

The chain joins TRBV10-3 to TRBJ2-7; D possibly corresponds to TRBD1 (6 bases). Trimming took 2 bases from V and 2 from J, leaving 16 bases between them. This CDR3 contains 16 residues. Germline V gene sequence: CDR1 ENHRY, CDR2 SYGVKD. The CDR3 reads CAISETGTQNTYEQYF. As DNA, the CDR3 is TGTGCCATCAGTGAGACCGGGACACAGAACACCTACGAGCAGTACTTC.

The gene calls are TRBV7-3 and TRBJ2-5; maybe TRBD1 (7 bases). Germline V gene sequence: CDR1 SGHTA, CDR2 FQGTGA. The V and J ends lost 2 bases and 5 bases respectively, with 9 bases between them. The CDR3 covers 13 residues. Here the CDR3 DNA reads TGTGCCAGCAGCTTATCAGGGGGGGAGACCCAGTACTTC. This translates into CASSLSGGETQYF.

The table lists this clone with a few counts. This sequence joins TRBV5-4 and TRBJ1-1; tentative D call: TRBD1 (5 bases). This CDR3 has 13 amino acids. Trimming took 7 bases from V and 1 from J, leaving 11 bases between them. Germline V gives CDR1 SGHNT, CDR2 YYREEE (reference sequence). The CDR3 DNA is TGTGCCAGCGGGGCAAAGGGGAACACTGAAGCTTTCTTT. This sequence encodes CASGAKGNTEAFF.

V usage is TRBV10-3 and J usage is TRBJ2-5, with TRBD1 matching 9 bases. V trimming: 4 bases; J trimming: 5 bases; junction bases outside the gene matches: 8. CDR3 length equals 15 residues. The germline V gene has CDR1 ENHRY and CDR2 SYGVKD. CDR3 residues: CAISGGTGGQETQYF. The CDR3 DNA follows: TGTGCCATCAGTGGGGGAACAGGGGGCCAGGAGACCCAGTACTTC.

This chain links TRBV6-5 with TRBJ1-1, with 10 positions matching TRBD1. This CDR3 is 14 amino acids long. With 10 bases clipped from V and 5 bases from J, the junction kept 10 bases outside the gene matches. Germline V gene data show CDR1 as MNHEY and CDR2 as SVGAGI. CDR3 sequence: CATTRQGAVTEAFF. Here the CDR3 DNA reads TGTGCCACCACTAGACAGGGGGCCGTAACTGAAGCTTTCTTT.

This clone showed up just a few times. The chain carries TRBV7-9 and TRBJ1-2; D unresolved. From germline, CDR1 is SEHNR and CDR2 FQNEAQ (reference sequence). This CDR3 is 16 amino acids long. Trimming took 4 bases from V and 5 from J, leaving 20 bases between them. The CDR3 bases are TGTGCCAGCAGCTCACCGACCGGGATTGGCGGATATGGCTACACCTTC. Translation: CASSSPTGIGGYGYTF.

The rearrangement links TRBV19 to TRBJ1-5; no firm D call. The length of the CDR3 is 12 residues. Trimming stripped 6 bases from V and 6 bases from J, with 9 bases between. Germline lookup yields CDR1 LNHDA and CDR2 SQIVND (reference sequence). The CDR3 loop is CASSTSAQPQHF. The CDR3, as DNA: TGTGCCAGTAGCACTTCCGCTCAGCCCCAGCATTTT.

The gene calls are TRBV7-9 and TRBJ1-5; D not resolved. The V end lost 3 bases, the J end lost 0 bases, and 6 bases lay between the germline ends. CDR1 SEHNR and CDR2 FQNEAQ come from the germline V gene (reference sequence). The CDR3 spans 14 residues. The CDR3 DNA reads as TGTGCCAGCAGCTTCGGGAATAGCAATCAGCCCCAGCATTTT. Residues: CASSFGNSNQPQHF.

The rearrangement links TRBV14 to TRBJ2-7; 13 nucleotides agree with TRBD2. The CDR3 is 17 residues long. V shed 5 bases and J 6 bases; nucleotides not matched to a gene: 13. Per germline, CDR1 SGHDN and CDR2 FVKESK. DNA for the CDR3: TGTGCCAGCAGCTTCGGACTAGCGGGAGATCTGGTTCGCGAGCAGTACTTC. Its translation: CASSFGLAGDLVREQYF.

The chain is built from TRBV5-8 and TRBJ2-2, with no clear D. The CDR3 consists of 14 residues. The ends were cut back, 5 bases at V and 9 bases at J, with 17 bases in the middle. Germline-derived CDR1 and CDR2 are SGHTS and YDEGEE. CDR3: CASSPIRRSRELFF. The CDR3 bases are TGTGCCAGCAGTCCGATAAGACGGAGCAGGGAGCTGTTTTTT.